These T cell receptor beta chains were read from a single sample in a study of cytomegalovirus exposure and HLA in healthy donors. Sequencing used immunoSEQ multiplex PCR; TCRdb keeps in-frame clones, though not all of them. The sample contains about 200,000 clones, over 75% of which appear only once. The sample taken for sequencing was PBMCs. The receptors shown here come from a woman aged 18-30 years in good health and CMV-seropositive. The CDR3 runs from the conserved cysteine through the conserved F or W. A D gene is named only where the DNA matches it firmly. Part of the rows lack a size; the others show once, few, many or a class for expanded clones.

V: TRBV2
size: .
D: .
J: TRBJ2-1
CDR3: CASSVTTWEQFF
DNA: TGTGCCAGCAGTGTTACTACGTGGGAGCAGTTCTTC

V: TRBV5-8
size: .
D: .
J: TRBJ2-7
CDR3: CASSSTLGSYEQYF
DNA: TGTGCCAGCAGCTCCACCCTCGGCTCCTACGAGCAGTACTTC

V: TRBV15
size: .
D: .
J: TRBJ1-3
CDR3: CATSSLPGNTIYF
DNA: TGTGCCACCAGCTCACTTCCGGGAAACACCATATATTTT

V: TRBV9
size: .
D: .
J: TRBJ1-1
CDR3: CASSGWDNTGTEAFF
DNA: TGTGCCAGCAGCGGATGGGACAACACCGGCACTGAAGCTTTCTTT

V: TRBV29-1
size: .
D: .
J: TRBJ2-1
CDR3: CSVVAVNEQFF
DNA: TGCAGCGTTGTTGCGGTCAATGAGCAGTTCTTC

V: TRBV2
size: .
D: .
J: TRBJ2-5
CDR3: CASSRQGGETQYF
DNA: TGTGCCAGCAGTCGCCAGGGTGGGGAGACCCAGTACTTC

V: TRBV2
size: .
D: TRBD2
J: TRBJ2-3
CDR3: CASNGRGGYTDTQYF
DNA: TGTGCCAGCAACGGGAGGGGAGGATATACAGATACGCAGTATTTT

V: TRBV6-6
size: .
D: TRBD2
J: TRBJ2-1
CDR3: CASSLLAGGDNEQFF
DNA: TGTGCCAGCAGCCTGCTAGCGGGAGGGGACAATGAGCAGTTCTTC

V: TRBV7-7
size: .
D: TRBD1
J: TRBJ1-1
CDR3: CASSLDHRGAFF
DNA: TGTGCTAGCAGCTTAGACCACAGGGGAGCTTTCTTT

V: TRBV27
size: .
D: .
J: TRBJ2-7
CDR3: CASRYVEGPLSYEQYF
DNA: TGTGCCAGCAGATATGTCGAGGGCCCACTCTCCTACGAGCAGTACTTC

V: TRBV4-1
size: .
D: TRBD2
J: TRBJ2-1
CDR3: CASSYRTSGTDNEQFF
DNA: TGCGCCAGCAGCTATCGGACTAGCGGGACCGACAATGAGCAGTTCTTC

V: TRBV28
size: .
D: TRBD1
J: TRBJ2-2
CDR3: CASSPDRVSNTGELFF
DNA: TGTGCCAGCAGTCCCGACAGGGTTTCGAACACCGGGGAGCTGTTTTTT

V: TRBV5-6
size: .
D: TRBD1
J: TRBJ2-7
CDR3: CASSLATRGQGHEQYF
DNA: TGTGCCAGCAGCTTGGCCACTCGGGGACAGGGCCACGAGCAGTACTTC

V: TRBV7-6
size: .
D: .
J: TRBJ2-1
CDR3: CASSLEADYNEQFF
DNA: TGTGCCAGCAGCTTAGAGGCGGATTACAATGAGCAGTTCTTC

V: TRBV4-2
size: .
D: TRBD1
J: TRBJ1-2
CDR3: CASSLGTGGARGYTF
DNA: TGTGCCAGCAGCCTAGGGACAGGGGGCGCGAGGGGCTACACCTTC

V: TRBV13
size: .
D: .
J: TRBJ1-1
CDR3: CASSLASIEAFF
DNA: TGTGCCAGCAGCTTAGCGAGCATTGAAGCTTTCTTT

V: TRBV9
size: .
D: .
J: TRBJ2-1
CDR3: CASSSRLAAYYNEQFF
DNA: TGTGCCAGCAGCTCCCGGTTAGCGGCTTACTACAATGAGCAGTTCTTC

V: TRBV19
size: .
D: TRBD1
J: TRBJ1-1
CDR3: CASSTTGAATEAFF
DNA: TGTGCCAGTAGTACAACAGGGGCGGCCACTGAAGCTTTCTTT

V: TRBV9
size: .
D: TRBD1
J: TRBJ1-1
CDR3: CASSQGGGTEAFF
DNA: TGTGCCAGCAGCCAGGGGGGCGGCACTGAAGCTTTCTTT

V: TRBV28
size: once
D: .
J: TRBJ1-1
CDR3: CASTWGVGSKAFF
DNA: TGTGCCAGCACCTGGGGGGTAGGGAGCAAAGCTTTCTTT

V: TRBV27
size: .
D: TRBD1
J: TRBJ2-7
CDR3: CASSSWDRGTYEQYF
DNA: TGTGCCAGCAGTTCCTGGGACAGGGGGACCTACGAGCAGTACTTC

V: TRBV28
size: .
D: .
J: TRBJ2-7
CDR3: CASSLTGRGSYEQYF
DNA: TGTGCCAGCAGTTTAACCGGCAGGGGATCCTACGAGCAGTACTTC

V: TRBV7-3
size: .
D: TRBD2
J: TRBJ2-2
CDR3: CASSLYPRGTSGTGELFF
DNA: TGTGCCAGCAGCTTATACCCGAGGGGGACTAGCGGGACCGGGGAGCTGTTTTTT

V: TRBV27
size: .
D: .
J: TRBJ2-1
CDR3: CASSLGQLNEQFF
DNA: TGTGCCAGCAGTTTAGGACAGCTCAATGAGCAGTTCTTC

V: TRBV4-1
size: few
D: .
J: TRBJ2-7
CDR3: CASSQGPGVTWEQYF
DNA: TGCGCCAGCAGCCAAGGTCCGGGGGTCACCTGGGAGCAGTACTTC

V: TRBV7-9
size: .
D: .
J: TRBJ1-4
CDR3: CASSSLRGEDGETEKLFF
DNA: TGTGCCAGCAGCTCCTTGAGAGGAGAGGATGGGGAGACCGAAAAACTGTTTTTT

V: TRBV18
size: .
D: TRBD2
J: TRBJ2-7
CDR3: CASSPSPGLAGAEQYF
DNA: TGTGCCAGCTCACCATCCCCGGGACTAGCGGGAGCCGAGCAGTACTTC

V: TRBV9
size: once
D: TRBD1
J: TRBJ2-5
CDR3: CASSLDRAASTETQYF
DNA: TGTGCCAGCAGCTTAGACAGGGCTGCCTCCACGGAGACCCAGTACTTC

V: TRBV5-6
size: .
D: TRBD2
J: TRBJ2-7
CDR3: CASSGPGGSTYEQYF
DNA: TGTGCCAGCAGCGGGCCAGGCGGGAGTACCTACGAGCAGTACTTC